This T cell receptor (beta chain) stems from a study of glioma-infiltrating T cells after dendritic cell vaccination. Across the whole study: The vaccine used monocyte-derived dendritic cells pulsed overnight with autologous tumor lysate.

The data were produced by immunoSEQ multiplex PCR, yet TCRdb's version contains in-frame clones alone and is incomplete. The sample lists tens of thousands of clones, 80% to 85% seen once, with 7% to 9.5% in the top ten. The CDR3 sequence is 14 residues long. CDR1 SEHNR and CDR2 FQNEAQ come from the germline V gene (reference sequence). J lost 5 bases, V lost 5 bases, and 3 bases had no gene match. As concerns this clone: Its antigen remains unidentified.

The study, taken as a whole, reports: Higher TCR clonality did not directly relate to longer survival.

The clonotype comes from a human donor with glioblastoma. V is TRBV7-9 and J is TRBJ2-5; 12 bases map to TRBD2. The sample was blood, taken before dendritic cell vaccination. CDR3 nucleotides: TGTGCCAGCAGCCGGACTAGCGGGGATGAGACCCAGTACTTC. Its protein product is CASSRTSGDETQYF.